The 32 T cell receptor beta chains in this list originate from one sample, sequenced in a study of Graves' ophthalmopathy and Graves' hyperthyroidism (dated by TCRdb to the late 2010s). These reads were obtained on an Illumina HiSeq 2000. TCR beta CDR3 regions were amplified from RNA transcripts for repertoire sequencing. The first round of RT-PCR was done with HTBI primers and the Qiagen OneStep RT-PCR kit, and was followed by a second round of multiplex PCR, then size selection and purification. The public reads were quality trimmed at Q25 with fastp and then assembled into clones with MiXCR by TCRdb, keeping productive beta chains. Here each entry gathers all rows of one CDR3 protein and keeps the most common genes and DNA. The sample contains 200,000 to 300,000 distinct CDR3 sequences, around 45% of them found a single time. The top ten constitute roughly 50% of the sample. Sequenced material: peripheral blood. The receptors shown here come from an adult man with Graves' ophthalmopathy.

The chain links TRBV20-1 to TRBJ1-2; D is possibly TRBD1 (6 bases). This CDR3 has 11 residues. From germline, CDR1 is DFQATT and CDR2 SNEGSKA (reference sequence). V was shortened by 7 bases and J by 3 bases, with 9 bases between the two germline ends. This CDR3 reads CSDNRDYGYTF. For the CDR3, the DNA is TGCAGTGACAACAGGGACTATGGCTACACCTTC.

The genes are TRBV6-1 and TRBJ1-1; TRBD1 is a possible D gene (5 bases). V gave up 6 bases and J gave up 1 base, with 18 bases separating them. The CDR3 is 16 amino acids. Looked up from germline, CDR1 is MNHNS and CDR2 is SASEGT. The CDR3, as DNA: TGTGCCAGCAGAAGAGGGAGGGACCACCCGAACACTGAAGCTTTCTTT. Translation: CASRRGRDHPNTEAFF.

As to this clonotype: The CDR3 carries no conserved terminal phenylalanine or tryptophan, so it likely arises from a read error. The limits of the CDR3 on the DNA are not certain, so only TCRdb's listed CDR3 is given. The chain couples TRBV7-9 to TRBJ1-1; the D call TRBD1 from the table was never checked on the DNA. With termini counted, the CDR3 has 10 amino acids. Germline CDR1 and CDR2: SEHNR and FQNEAQ (reference sequence). The CDR3 region is CASSRTGANY.

This clonotype appeared a few times. The chain recombines TRBV6-5 with TRBJ2-5; 7 bases fit TRBD1. The CDR3 loop spans 13 amino acids. The V gene end was trimmed by 6 bases and the J gene end by 5 bases; junction bases not matched to a gene: 6. Germline values: CDR1 MNHEY, CDR2 SVGAGI. The chain's CDR3 is CASRATGDETQYF. The CDR3, as DNA: TGTGCCAGCAGGGCAACAGGGGACGAGACCCAGTACTTC.

This clonotype was counted only a few times. The chain uses TRBV10-3 and TRBJ2-5; weak D call: TRBD1 (7 bases). Germline V gene sequence: CDR1 ENHRY, CDR2 SYGVKD. This CDR3 is 12 amino acids long. As DNA, the CDR3 is TGTCGTGCAGGGGGACTCCAAGAGACCCAGTACTTC. It specifies CRAGGLQETQYF.

The sample holds one count of this clonotype. The DNA of the CDR3 is TGTGCCAGCAGCTTAATGCCAGGGGGTAATAATTCACCCCTCCACTTT. Encoded protein: CASSLMPGGNNSPLHF. The chain carries TRBV7-3 and TRBJ1-6; 7 nucleotides match TRBD1. The CDR3 is 16 amino acids. The junction had 5 bases not matched to a gene; V was cut back by 1 base and J by 5 bases. Germline loops: CDR1 SGHTA, CDR2 FQGTGA.

The gene calls are TRBV7-3 and TRBJ1-6; D unresolved. The germline CDR1 and CDR2 sequences are SGHTA and FQGTGA. This CDR3 is built from 17 residues. Trimming shortened V by 5 bases and J by 4 bases, and 18 bases separated the two germline ends. This chain's CDR3 is CASSRLDSTVYNSPLHF. The DNA of the CDR3 is TGTGCCAGCAGCAGGCTCGATTCGACGGTTTATAATTCACCCCTCCACTTT.

Comment on this clonotype: The junction and the germline gene differ at one end; a read error may be behind it. This rearrangement joins TRBV7-2 to TRBJ1-2, with 9 bases aligning to TRBD1. Germline CDR1 and CDR2: SGHTA and FQGNSA. CDR3 length: 14 amino acids. The DNA of the CDR3 is TGTGCCAACAGCCCGCGACAGGGGGGGCTTGGCTACACCTTC. Encoded protein: CANSPRQGGLGYTF.

This clonotype has ten or more counts. V is TRBV12-3 or TRBV12-4 and J is TRBJ1-1; D is undetermined. With 11 bases removed from V and 10 bases from J, the gap between germline ends came to 11 bases. The CDR3 has 9 amino acids. CDR3 bases: TGTGCCGTTTCCTGGGGAGCTTTCTTT. Translated, it gives CAVSWGAFF.

The gene calls are TRBV14 and TRBJ2-6; D call uncertain. CDR3 size: 15 residues. Per germline, CDR1 SGHDN and CDR2 FVKESK. V shed 1 base and J shed 2 bases, with 6 bases lying between them. The CDR3 sequence: CASSQGVAGANVLTF. CDR3 coding DNA: TGTGCCAGCAGCCAAGGGGTTGCTGGGGCCAACGTCCTGACTTTC.

The chain carries TRBV10-3 and TRBJ2-2; the match to TRBD1 covers 9 bases. Trimming at V came to 11 bases and at J to 4 bases, leaving 8 bases not matched to a gene. CDR1 and CDR2 (germline): ENHRY, SYGVKD. The CDR3 runs to 14 residues. The CDR3 spells CAAQGAGFTGELFF. In nucleotides, the CDR3 is TGTGCCGCACAGGGGGCCGGATTCACCGGGGAGCTGTTTTTT.

The table lists this clonotype with a count of one. The chain employs TRBV30 and TRBJ1-6; no definite D call. The germline V and J ends were trimmed by 0 bases and 7 bases, with 10 bases remaining between them. The CDR3 sequence is 14 residues long. CDR1 GTSNPN and CDR2 SVGIG come from the germline V gene (reference sequence). The CDR3 bases are TGTGCCTGGAGTGTCGGGAATAGGAATTCACCCCTCCACTTT. Its translation: CAWSVGNRNSPLHF.

In DNA form, the CDR3 reads TGTGCCACCCTCGGGACAGCCACCGGGGAGCTGTTTTTT. It codes for CATLGTATGELFF. The chain recombines TRBV24-1 with TRBJ2-2; 7 bases match TRBD1. The CDR3 runs to 13 residues. Trimming took 9 bases from V and 4 from J; bases not matched to a gene: 4. Per germline, CDR1 KGHDR and CDR2 SFDVKD.

The V call is TRBV29-1, the J call TRBJ2-7, with 8 positions matching TRBD1. CDR3 size: 13 residues. The germline V gene has CDR1 SQVTM and CDR2 ANQGSEA. V shed 5 bases and J 3 bases; nucleotides not matched to a gene: 6. CDR3 in amino acids: CSVSITGGYEQYF. DNA of the CDR3: TGCAGCGTTTCCATCACAGGGGGCTACGAGCAGTACTTC.

V and J are TRBV29-1 and TRBJ2-2; 7 positions match TRBD1. The CDR3 is 13 amino acids. J was trimmed by 4 bases and V by 6 bases; bases with no gene match: 5. Germline loops: CDR1 SQVTM, CDR2 ANQGSEA. DNA for the CDR3: TGCAGCGTGACAGGGCGGGTCACCGGGGAGCTGTTTTTT. Residues: CSVTGRVTGELFF.

Only a few counts were recorded for this clonotype. The gene calls are TRBV7-2 and TRBJ2-7; 7 positions agree with TRBD1. This CDR3 comprises 16 residues. The germline V gene encodes CDR1 SGHTA and CDR2 FQGNSA. With V trimmed by 0 bases and J by 7 bases, 12 bases remained unmatched. The CDR3 protein is CASSLALTGDVGEQYF. CDR3 DNA sequence: TGTGCCAGCAGCTTAGCCTTAACAGGGGACGTTGGGGAGCAGTACTTC. Full variable domain (rest looked up from reference TRBV7-2 and TRBJ2-7): GAGVSQSPSNKVTEKGKDVELRCDPISGHTALYWYRQSLGQGLEFLIYFQGNSAPDKSGLPSDRFSAERTGGSVSTLTIQRTQQEDSAVYLCASSLALTGDVGEQYFGPGTRLTVT.

The sample holds many counts of this clonotype. In DNA form, the CDR3 reads TGCAGCGCTGGACTAGCGGGGTGGGAGACCCAGTACTTC. It codes for CSAGLAGWETQYF. The chain combines TRBV29-1 with TRBJ2-5; 12 bases align to TRBD2. Trimming took 7 bases from V and 5 from J; bases not matched to a gene: 5. The CDR3 length is 13 residues. Germline values: CDR1 SQVTM, CDR2 ANQGSEA.

The chain has TRBV12-3 or TRBV12-4 and TRBJ1-2; the D gene is possibly TRBD1 (6 bases). Trimming stripped 5 bases from V and 4 bases from J, with 14 bases between. CDR3 length: 14 residues. For the CDR3, the DNA is TGTGCCAGCAGTCAGGACAGACTTAGCTATGGCTACACCTTC. This translates into CASSQDRLSYGYTF.

V gene TRBV19 combines with J gene TRBJ1-1, with D unclear. Between the trimmed V and J ends, which lost 5 bases and 1 base, there was a span of 14 bases. Per the germline V gene, CDR1 is LNHDA and CDR2 is SQIVND (reference sequence). This CDR3 spans 15 amino acids. CDR3 coding DNA: TGTGCCAGTAGTCCCACCCCGTGGGGGAACACTGAAGCTTTCTTT. Translation: CASSPTPWGNTEAFF. Together with reference TRBV19 and TRBJ1-1, the CDR3 gives the full variable domain: DGGITQSPKYLFRKEGQNVTLSCEQNLNHDAMYWYRQDPGQGLRLIYYSQIVNDFQKGDIAEGYSVSREKKESFPLTVTSAQKNPTAFYLCASSPTPWGNTEAFFGQGTRLTVV.

This chain links TRBV5-1 with TRBJ1-2; TRBD1 is a possible D gene (6 bases). The germline V gene has CDR1 SGHRS and CDR2 YFSETQ. The V end lost 5 bases, the J end lost 2 bases, and 19 bases lay between the germline ends. This CDR3 spans 16 amino acids. The CDR3 is CASSLAGANSNYGYTF. CDR3 bases: TGCGCCAGCAGTCTAGCGGGGGCCAACAGCAACTATGGCTACACCTTC.

This clonotype was counted only a few times. The chain employs TRBV12-3 or TRBV12-4 and TRBJ2-5; a weak D match, TRBD2 (5 bases). The ends were cut back, 4 bases at V and 5 bases at J, with 23 bases in the middle. There are 17 residues in the CDR3. The CDR3 reads CASSYTRSDEGRETQYF. Here the CDR3 DNA reads TGTGCCAGCAGTTACACCAGGTCGGACGAGGGTAGGGAGACCCAGTACTTC.

The chain joins TRBV7-3 to TRBJ2-2; D is ambiguous. CDR1 and CDR2 from the germline V gene are SGHTA and FQGTGA. The ends were cut back, 1 base at V and 1 base at J, with 4 bases in the middle. The CDR3 is 14 residues long. CDR3 nucleotides: TGTGCCAGCAGCTTAAAGTGGAACACCGGGGAGCTGTTTTTT. The encoded protein is CASSLKWNTGELFF. The variable domain in full, with the rest retrieved from reference TRBV7-3 and TRBJ2-2, is GAGVSQTPSNKVTEKGKYVELRCDPISGHTALYWYRQSLGQGPEFLIYFQGTGAADDSGLPNDRFFAVRPEGSVSTLKIQRTERGDSAVYLCASSLKWNTGELFFGEGSRLTVL.

The chain combines TRBV6-5 with TRBJ1-5; D unresolved. CDR3 length equals 14 residues. V was clipped by 5 bases and J by 0 bases, with 8 bases between them. Germline CDR1 is MNHEY and CDR2 is SVGAGI. In DNA form, the CDR3 reads TGTGCCAGCAGTCGACACCATAGCAATCAGCCCCAGCATTTT. Translated: CASSRHHSNQPQHF.

V and J are TRBV7-2 and TRBJ2-7, with TRBD2 matching 7 bases. Looked up from germline, CDR1 is SGHTA and CDR2 is FQGNSA. V shed 1 base, J shed 2 bases, and the junction held 17 bases outside the gene matches. This CDR3 has 19 residues. The CDR3 DNA is TGTGCCAGCAGCTTAGGGAAGCTTAGGGTTAGCGGGCTCCCCTACGAGCAGTACTTC. Protein sequence: CASSLGKLRVSGLPYEQYF.

This clonotype has only a few counts. This chain connects TRBV7-2 to TRBJ2-7; the D gene could be TRBD1 or TRBD2 (5 bases each). The V gene lost 8 bases and the J gene lost 0 bases, with 14 bases spanning the gap. The CDR3 extends over 14 amino acids. Germline CDR1 reads SGHTA; CDR2 reads FQGNSA. The CDR3 DNA reads as TGTGCCAGCTCACCCGGGACGAGCTCCTACGAGCAGTACTTC. Its protein is CASSPGTSSYEQYF. The complete variable domain, with remaining parts taken from reference TRBV7-2 and TRBJ2-7, reads GAGVSQSPSNKVTEKGKDVELRCDPISGHTALYWYRQSLGQGLEFLIYFQGNSAPDKSGLPSDRFSAERTGGSVSTLTIQRTQQEDSAVYLCASSPGTSSYEQYFGPGTRLTVT.

The rearrangement uses TRBV7-2 and TRBJ2-5; 14 positions agree with TRBD2. CDR3 length equals 16 residues. J was trimmed by 5 bases and V by 5 bases; bases with no gene match: 7. CDR1 and CDR2 (germline): SGHTA, FQGNSA. Written as DNA, the CDR3 is TGTGCCAGCAGCGGGACTAGCGGGGGCTCGGTGGAGACCCAGTACTTC. Its translation is CASSGTSGGSVETQYF.

CDR3 region: CASSLRRTGLPGELFF. Written as DNA, the CDR3 is TGTGCCAGCAGCCTCCGGCGGACAGGGCTTCCCGGGGAGCTGTTTTTT. The V call is TRBV28, the J call TRBJ2-2; 8 nucleotides match TRBD1. CDR1 is MDHEN and CDR2 is SYDVKM in the germline V gene. The CDR3 has 16 residues. Losses at the gene ends were 6 bases for V and 6 bases for J; bases not matched to a gene: 12.

Note on this clonotype: At one end the junction does not follow the germline gene, possibly because of a read error. The chain joins TRBV19 to TRBJ1-5; D remains unclear. The length of the CDR3 is 15 residues. The germline V gene encodes CDR1 LNHDA and CDR2 SQIVND (reference sequence). The CDR3 spells CASSISILSDQPQHF. The DNA of the CDR3 is TGTGCCAGTAGTATTTCCATCCTTAGCGATCAGCCCCAGCATTTT.

This clonotype turned up a few times. V and J are TRBV2 and TRBJ1-5, with D hard to call. The ends were cut back, 6 bases at V and 3 bases at J, with 9 bases in the middle. The CDR3 has 13 amino acids. The germline V gene has CDR1 SNHLY and CDR2 FYNNEI. The CDR3 DNA reads TGTGCCAGCAGGACATCAAACAATCAGCCCCAGCATTTT. It codes for CASRTSNNQPQHF.

The rearrangement joins TRBV10-2 to TRBJ2-5; no clear D. The CDR3 runs to 14 residues. Trimming pared 1 base from V and 2 bases from J, leaving 8 bases between. The germline gives CDR1 WSHSY, CDR2 SAAADI. The CDR3 region has the DNA TGCGCCAGCAGTGAGTGGCGGTATCAAGAGACCCAGTACTTC. This codes for CASSEWRYQETQYF.

This clonotype was found once. Given a much more abundant clone one base away, this may be a read error. This chain uses TRBV20-1 with TRBJ1-2; 7 bases agree with TRBD1. CDR3 length: 16 residues. Germline CDR1 DFQATT, CDR2 SNEGSKA (reference sequence). CDR3 in DNA: TGCAGCGTTGCCCGGACAGGATCGTTAGCTAACTATGGCCACACCTTC. It yields the protein CSVARTGSLANYGHTF.

The rearrangement links TRBV2 to TRBJ1-1, with unresolved D. V lost 0 bases and J lost 5, with 10 bases in between. This CDR3 spans 14 amino acids. The germline V gene encodes CDR1 SNHLY and CDR2 FYNNEI. CDR3 region: CASSEAGVRTEAFF. The CDR3 nucleotides read TGTGCCAGCAGTGAAGCTGGGGTACGAACTGAAGCTTTCTTT.